Below are 27 T cell receptor beta chains sequenced from a single sample in a study of T-cell reconstitution after alpha-beta-depleted transplantation in children. Unique molecular identifiers were used to barcode this TCRbeta library. MiXCR, applied by TCRdb to the PCR reads, yields one record per CDR3 protein. Of 120,000 to 150,000 distinct CDR3 sequences in the sample, 8% to 10% were seen once. The material sequenced was PBMCs, mostly from graft donor cells, taken 180 days after TCRalphabeta/CD19-depleted stem cell transplant. The receptors shown here come from a female patient between 2 and 15 years old who had a stem cell transplant for congenital amegakaryocytic thrombocytopenia, so the T cells may come from the graft donor.

This clonotype was seen only a few times. The chain uses TRBV11-1 and TRBJ2-6, with D possibly matching TRBD2 (6 bases). Trimming shortened V by 2 bases and J by 0 bases, and 14 bases separated the two germline ends. This CDR3 has 18 residues. From germline, CDR1 is SGHAT and CDR2 FQDESV (reference sequence). CDR3 in amino acids: CASSLLRGASSGANVLTF. The CDR3 coding sequence is TGTGCCAGCAGCTTACTACGCGGGGCATCCTCTGGGGCCAACGTCCTGACTTTC.

This clonotype was observed many times. The chain combines TRBV20-1 with TRBJ2-1; 9 positions agree with TRBD2. Germline values: CDR1 DFQATT, CDR2 SNEGSKA (reference sequence). With 6 bases clipped from V and 8 bases from J, the junction kept 11 bases outside the gene matches. This CDR3 contains 14 residues. The CDR3 loop is CSAIIAGDRDEQFF. The CDR3 nucleotides read TGCAGTGCCATCATAGCGGGAGACCGTGATGAGCAGTTCTTC.

This clonotype was counted many times. V usage is TRBV18 and J usage is TRBJ2-5; D uncertain. CDR3 length: 14 residues. The V gene lost 3 bases and the J gene lost 0 bases, with 8 bases spanning the gap. Germline V gene data show CDR1 as KGHSH and CDR2 as LQKENI. The CDR3 here is CASSPGFYQETQYF. CDR3 DNA: TGTGCCAGCTCACCCGGCTTCTACCAAGAGACCCAGTACTTC.

This clonotype was detected many times. CDR3 DNA: TGCAGCGCCGAATCAGGGGCGAACTATGGCTACACCTTC. It encodes CSAESGANYGYTF. The chain couples TRBV29-1 to TRBJ1-2; possibly TRBD1 for D (6 bases). The CDR3 consists of 13 residues. Per the germline V gene, CDR1 is SQVTM and CDR2 is ANQGSEA. Trimming cost V 7 bases and J 2 bases, with 14 bases left between them.

The chain couples TRBV20-1 to TRBJ2-5; D gene uncertain. This CDR3 spans 11 amino acids. The germline V gene encodes CDR1 DFQATT and CDR2 SNEGSKA (reference sequence). V was pared by 3 bases and J by 1 base, with 3 bases between. This CDR3 reads CSARTQETQYF. The CDR3 bases are TGCAGTGCTAGGACCCAAGAGACCCAGTACTTC.

In its sample, this clonotype was seen many times. The genes are TRBV6-2 or TRBV6-3 and TRBJ2-7; TRBD1 aligns across 8 bases. The germline V gene encodes CDR1 MNHEY and CDR2 SVGEGT. The V gene end was trimmed by 10 bases and the J gene end by 0 bases; junction bases not matched to a gene: 8. This CDR3 comprises 14 residues. The CDR3 region has the DNA TGTGCCACCTACCGGGACAGGACCTCCTACGAGCAGTACTTC. This sequence encodes CATYRDRTSYEQYF.

Many counts were recorded for this clonotype. This sequence joins TRBV7-9 and TRBJ2-3; D assignment may be TRBD1 or TRBD2 (5 bases each). Trimming shortened V by 4 bases and J by 7 bases, and 21 bases separated the two germline ends. The germline V gene encodes CDR1 SEHNR and CDR2 FQNEAQ (reference sequence). The CDR3 contains 16 residues. The CDR3 DNA follows: TGTGCCAGCAGCTCCCGGGACCCTATAGGTACTCATACGCAGTATTTT. As protein: CASSSRDPIGTHTQYF.

The sample holds many counts of this clonotype. The V and J genes are TRBV5-1 and TRBJ1-2; perhaps TRBD1 as D (6 bases). Trimming shortened V by 4 bases and J by 1 base, and 11 bases separated the two germline ends. Per germline, CDR1 SGHRS and CDR2 YFSETQ. The CDR3 contains 14 residues. The DNA for the CDR3 is TGCGCCAGCAGCCTGGACAGTCTTAACTATGGCTACACCTTC. Translating gives CASSLDSLNYGYTF. Complete variable domain (other parts from reference TRBV5-1 and TRBJ1-2): KAGVTQTPRYLIKTRGQQVTLSCSPISGHRSVSWYQQTPGQGLQFLFEYFSETQRNKGNFPGRFSGRQFSNSRSEMNVSTLELGDSALYLCASSLDSLNYGYTFGSGTRLTVV.

The table lists this clonotype with many counts. This rearrangement joins TRBV10-3 to TRBJ2-7; no firm D call. The CDR3 loop spans 11 amino acids. Looked up from germline, CDR1 is ENHRY and CDR2 is SYGVKD. The V end lost 4 bases, the J end lost 3 bases, and 4 bases lay between the germline ends. This chain's CDR3 is CAISGYYEQYF. The CDR3 region has the DNA TGTGCCATCAGTGGTTACTACGAGCAGTACTTC.

This clonotype was picked up many times. V and J are TRBV7-2 and TRBJ2-4; no clear D gene. In germline, CDR1 is SGHTA, CDR2 FQGNSA. CDR3 size: 13 residues. Trimming took off 1 base at V and 8 bases at J, with 9 bases between the two ends. In DNA form, the CDR3 reads TGTGCCAGCAGCTTAGTCGACCGGGACATTCAGTACTTC. Translated, it gives CASSLVDRDIQYF.

This clonotype was counted many times. V gene TRBV20-1 combines with J gene TRBJ2-2; D may be TRBD1 or TRBD2 (6 bases each). CDR3 length equals 16 residues. Trimming cost V 0 bases and J 0 bases, with 11 bases left between them. Germline V gene data show CDR1 as DFQATT and CDR2 as SNEGSKA (reference sequence). In DNA form, the CDR3 reads TGCAGTGCTAGAGATCTAGGGGGGACGAACACCGGGGAGCTGTTTTTT. Protein: CSARDLGGTNTGELFF.

V usage is TRBV11-2 and J usage is TRBJ2-4; 8 positions match TRBD1. Germline CDR1 reads SGHAT; CDR2 reads FQNNGV. This CDR3 is built from 18 residues. The ends lost 2 bases at V and 0 bases at J; junction bases unmatched: 9. The CDR3 sequence: CASSLSGQGRLAKNIQYF. CDR3 bases: TGTGCCAGCAGCTTATCCGGACAGGGAAGACTAGCCAAAAACATTCAGTACTTC.

This clonotype was detected a few times. This chain joins TRBV5-6 and TRBJ1-1; D is undetermined. V was pared by 0 bases and J by 6 bases, with 9 bases between. Germline assignment: CDR1 SGHDT and CDR2 YYEEEE. The CDR3 covers 13 residues. The CDR3 DNA reads as TGTGCCAGCAGCTTGGGTAGGGCCCCTGAAGCTTTCTTT. Amino acid sequence: CASSLGRAPEAFF.

Many counts were recorded for this clonotype. The genes are TRBV5-5 and TRBJ2-3; D gene unclear. CDR3 length: 12 residues. With 3 bases removed from V and 3 bases from J, the gap between germline ends came to 5 bases. CDR1 and CDR2 from the germline V gene are SGHKS and YYEKEE (reference sequence). CDR3 residues: CASSWSTDTQYF. The CDR3 region has the DNA TGTGCCAGCAGCTGGTCAACAGATACGCAGTATTTT.

The chain combines TRBV6-1 with TRBJ2-5; D remains unclear. Trimming pared 8 bases from V and 1 base from J, leaving 17 bases between. Germline-derived CDR1 and CDR2 are MNHNS and SASEGT. This CDR3 contains 15 residues. CDR3 in amino acids: CASRRAAYSQETQYF. The DNA of the CDR3 is TGTGCCAGCCGACGGGCGGCATATTCCCAAGAGACCCAGTACTTC.

As concerns this clonotype: This could be a read error, since a much larger clone is one nucleotide away. The V gene is TRBV21-1, the J gene TRBJ1-1; the DNA was not compared with TRBD1, the D call given in the table. TRBV21-1 is noted as a pseudogene. The CDR3 covers 13 residues. The CDR3 loop reads CGSSKEAQFEAFF. DNA of the CDR3: TGTGGCAGCAGCAAAGAGGCGCAATTTGAAGCTTTCTTT.

The chain has TRBV30 and TRBJ2-2; 10 nucleotides align to TRBD2. The CDR3 contains 16 residues. Per the germline V gene, CDR1 is GTSNPN and CDR2 is SVGIG (reference sequence). The trim removed 3 bases at V and 6 bases at J, leaving 10 bases unmatched. CDR3 nucleotide sequence: TGTGCCTGGAGGTCTAGCGGGAGAAAAGGACCCGGGGAGCTGTTTTTT. This codes for CAWRSSGRKGPGELFF. Full variable domain (missing parts from reference TRBV30 and TRBJ2-2): SQTIHQWPATLVQPVGSPLSLECTVEGTSNPNLYWYRQAAGRGLQLLFYSVGIGQISSEVPQNLSASRPQDRQFILSSKKLLLSDSGFYLCAWRSSGRKGPGELFFGEGSRLTVL.

This clonotype was observed many times. The CDR3 spells CASSSKFPGQGLRELFF. DNA for the CDR3: TGCGCCAGCAGCTCTAAATTCCCGGGACAGGGCCTCAGGGAGCTGTTTTTT. The chain links TRBV5-1 to TRBJ2-2; 9 nucleotides line up with TRBD1. In germline, CDR1 is SGHRS, CDR2 YFSETQ. The trim removed 3 bases at V and 9 bases at J, leaving 15 bases unmatched. This CDR3 has 17 amino acids.

This clonotype occurred a few times. The chain employs TRBV28 and TRBJ2-7; 8 nucleotides match TRBD1. From germline, CDR1 is MDHEN and CDR2 SYDVKM. V gave up 4 bases and J gave up 2 bases; unmatched junction bases: 4. The CDR3 runs to 14 residues. The CDR3 sequence: CASSSQTGAYEQYF. The CDR3, as DNA: TGTGCCAGCAGTTCCCAGACAGGGGCCTACGAGCAGTACTTC.

This clonotype was picked up many times. This chain connects TRBV3-1 to TRBJ2-5; the match to TRBD2 covers 7 bases. The V segment lost 7 bases and the J segment 2 bases; nucleotides outside the gene matches: 13. Germline V gene lookup returns CDR1 LGHDT and CDR2 YNNKEL (reference sequence). The CDR3 has 16 residues. CDR3 region: CASIRRGTTVQETQYF. The CDR3, as DNA: TGTGCCAGCATCCGGCGGGGGACTACCGTACAAGAGACCCAGTACTTC.

The chain combines TRBV5-1 with TRBJ2-5, with D unclear. The CDR3 covers 13 residues. The germline CDR1 and CDR2 sequences are SGHRS and YFSETQ. V was trimmed by 4 bases and J by 5 bases, leaving 12 bases between them. In DNA form, the CDR3 reads TGCGCCAGCAGCCAAGGAGAGGTTGAGACCCAGTACTTC. This codes for CASSQGEVETQYF.

The sample holds many counts of this clonotype. The chain joins TRBV12-3 or TRBV12-4 to TRBJ1-5, with a tentative D call TRBD1 (6 bases). Trimming cost V 4 bases and J 6 bases, with 10 bases left between them. The CDR3 spans 13 residues. The CDR3 protein is CASSSQGAQPQHF. The CDR3 bases are TGTGCCAGCAGTTCACAGGGTGCTCAGCCCCAGCATTTT.

A remark on this clonotype: This sequence may be a read error, since a much larger clone differs from it by one base. This chain connects TRBV7-2 to TRBJ2-1, with no clear D. Trimming cost V 5 bases and J 2 bases, with 7 bases left between them. The CDR3 spans 13 residues. Germline CDR1 is SGHTA and CDR2 is FQGNSA. CDR3 region: CASSHTAYNEQFF. In DNA, the CDR3 is TGTGCCAGCAGCCATACGGCCTACAATGAGCAGTTCTTC.

This clonotype was seen a handful of times. CDR3 sequence reads: CASNQGETQYF. The CDR3, as DNA: TGTGCCAGCAATCAGGGGGAGACCCAGTACTTC. The chain carries TRBV5-5 and TRBJ2-5; the D gene is possibly TRBD1 (6 bases). V lost 6 bases and J lost 5, with 8 bases in between. CDR1 and CDR2 from the germline V gene are SGHKS and YYEKEE (reference sequence). The length of the CDR3 is 11 residues.

This clonotype was picked up many times. V is TRBV20-1 and J is TRBJ2-1; 8 nucleotides align to TRBD1. V lost 2 bases, J lost 6 bases, and 3 bases stayed unmatched. The CDR3 has 13 residues. Germline V gene lookup returns CDR1 DFQATT and CDR2 SNEGSKA (reference sequence). The CDR3 sequence: CSARITGGNEQFF. The CDR3 DNA reads as TGCAGTGCTAGAATTACAGGGGGCAATGAGCAGTTCTTC.

The genes are TRBV6-4 and TRBJ2-1; TRBD1 is a possible D gene (6 bases). The CDR3 spans 19 residues. The V end was cut by 6 bases, the J end by 1 base, with 25 bases between. Germline values: CDR1 MRHNA, CDR2 SNTAGT. CDR3 in amino acids: CASRTKTGCEKRSYNEQFF. The CDR3, as DNA: TGTGCCAGCAGGACCAAAACAGGGTGCGAAAAAAGGTCCTACAATGAGCAGTTCTTC.

V is TRBV18 and J is TRBJ1-4; a weak D match, TRBD1 (6 bases). In germline, CDR1 is KGHSH, CDR2 LQKENI. The CDR3 is made up of 13 amino acids. Between the trimmed V and J ends, which lost 3 bases and 13 bases, there was a span of 15 bases. The CDR3 DNA sequence: TGTGCCAGCTCACCGTCGACAGGTTCAAGACTGTTTTTT. It encodes CASSPSTGSRLFF.